The following is a TCR beta chain sequence with its context. Its antigen remains unidentified. The sample comes from a study of T cell responses to AZD1222 COVID-19 vaccine. Study results and limitations: Vaccine-related CD4 TCRs covered spike, predominating at 160-218 and 743-854. Increases in Spike-specific TCR breadth and depth were seen after two AZD1222 doses.

CDR1 and CDR2 (germline): KGHSH, LQKENI. This CDR3 contains 16 residues. V shed 3 bases, J shed 4 bases, and the junction held 5 bases outside the gene matches. Clones were read by immunoSEQ multiplex PCR, and TCRdb kept only the in-frame ones, dropping some. The profile covers around 150,000 clones, with more than 90% appearing a single time and 1.5% to 2% taken by the ten largest. Sequences were derived from peripheral blood, sampled on day 0 of AZD1222 vaccination. The chain employs TRBV18 and TRBJ1-6; 8 bases map to TRBD1. The source of this sequence is an adult in good health. The CDR3 DNA reads as TGTGCCAGCTCACCTCAGGGGGCCTCTTATAATTCACCCCTCCACTTT. Translated, it gives CASSPQGASYNSPLHF.